Here is one T cell receptor beta chain with its context. Method: immunoSEQ multiplex PCR; TCRdb's copy keeps in-frame clones and lacks some. This table holds roughly 160,000 clones, more than 65% found once. Germline V gene lookup returns CDR1 MDHEN and CDR2 SYDVKM. The CDR3 covers 14 residues. The V gene lost 6 bases and the J gene lost 4 bases, with 16 bases spanning the gap. These data come from a study of blood T cell repertoires in COVID-19. About the research overall: The cDNA or gDNA used as material had been derived from T cells, B-cell-depleted T cells, or PBMCs.

Seattle cases were enrolled at active infection and followed longitudinally. The chain employs TRBV28 and TRBJ2-7; D is possibly TRBD2 (7 bases). The clonotype comes from a woman aged 55 to 70 with COVID-19, enrolled during active disease. The source material was peripheral blood. Here the CDR3 DNA reads TGTGCCAGCAGCCACGGGGGAGGGGGTTACGAGCAGTACTTC. It translates to CASSHGGGGYEQYF.